This T cell receptor (beta chain) appears in the sequencing data of a study of CD8+ T cells in alopecia areata. Study-wide context: Severity scoring for treated patients was based on the percentage of affected scalp area.

Per the germline V gene, CDR1 is GTSNPN and CDR2 is SVGIG (reference sequence). The CDR3 covers 15 residues. The germline V and J ends were trimmed by 2 bases and 0 bases, with 8 bases remaining between them. Stated treatment: oral pan-JAK inhibitor, 5-10 mg twice daily. In this sample, this clone turned up a few times. Extracted RNA was reverse transcribed, and the resulting cDNA served as sequencing template. The protocol was immunoSEQ multiplex PCR, while the TCRdb copy is restricted to in-frame clones and leaves out a portion. Seen here are fewer than 250,000 clones, approximately 45% observed once, and the top ten hold over 2%.

The sequence derives from a human donor with alopecia areata. Sequences were derived from CD4+ T cells sorted from blood, sampled at approximately week 36, from a patient treated with tofacitinib. The rearrangement joins TRBV30 to TRBJ2-6; D not certain. The CDR3 protein is CAWSFTNSGANVLTF. CDR3 DNA sequence: TGTGCCTGGAGTTTTACCAACTCTGGGGCCAACGTCCTGACTTTC.